The 29 T cell receptor beta chains presented below share a single source sample, sequenced in a study of human T cells and chemical hapten exposure. TCRdb fed the RACE reads into MiXCR, producing one record per CDR3 protein. The sample carries about 89,000 distinct CDR3 sequences, 11% recorded once. Time point: patch test 2, 6 weeks after DPC sensitization. Treatment noted: therapeutic diphenylcyclopropenone sensitization with weekly scalp DPC. This specimen was whole blood, taken in connection with sensitization to the hapten diphenylcyclopropenone (DPC). The receptors come from a man aged 40-50 years with alopecia areata. Some clones in this sample may be carry-over from other donors' samples.

The sample holds one count of this clonotype. The gene calls are TRBV6-2 or TRBV6-3 and TRBJ2-7; 13 bases match TRBD2. With 9 bases clipped from V and 5 bases from J, the junction kept 4 bases outside the gene matches. Looked up from germline, CDR1 is MNHEY and CDR2 is SVGEGT. This CDR3 comprises 13 residues. CDR3 coding DNA: TGTGCCAGTTGGACTAGCGGGAGAAACGAGCAGTACTTC. Translated, it gives CASWTSGRNEQYF.

This clonotype showed up just a few times. The rearrangement joins TRBV11-3 to TRBJ2-7, with D uncertain. Trimming left V 1 base short and J 3 bases short, with 4 bases between. The germline gives CDR1 SGHNT, CDR2 YENEEA. The CDR3 sequence is 12 residues long. CDR3 loop: CASSLGSYEQYF. The CDR3, as DNA: TGTGCCAGCAGCTTAGGAAGCTACGAGCAGTACTTC.

The chain recombines TRBV7-8 with TRBJ2-7, with D hard to call. V was trimmed by 2 bases and J by 5 bases, leaving 10 bases between them. Per the germline V gene, CDR1 is SGHVS and CDR2 is FQNEAQ. This CDR3 is 13 amino acids long. CDR3 protein: CASSLNRVDEQYV. In nucleotides, the CDR3 is TGTGCCAGCAGCTTAAACCGCGTCGACGAGCAGTACGTC.

The chain is built from TRBV10-3 and TRBJ2-1; the D gene is possibly TRBD1 (6 bases). Between the trimmed V and J ends, which lost 6 bases and 10 bases, there was a span of 10 bases. CDR3 length: 11 residues. The germline gives CDR1 ENHRY, CDR2 SYGVKD. The CDR3: CAISLQGEQFF. The CDR3 DNA follows: TGTGCCATCAGCTTACAGGGAGAGCAGTTCTTC.

V gene TRBV28 combines with J gene TRBJ2-7; 11 nucleotides match TRBD2. This CDR3 region has 15 residues. V lost 6 bases to trimming and J lost 1 base; unmatched junction nucleotides: 5. The germline gives CDR1 MDHEN, CDR2 SYDVKM. The CDR3 DNA reads TGTGCCAGCAGCCATAGCGGGAGGGGGTCCTACGAGCAGTACTTC. The encoded protein is CASSHSGRGSYEQYF. The whole variable domain, filled in from reference TRBV28 and TRBJ2-7, reads DVKVTQSSRYLVKRTGEKVFLECVQDMDHENMFWYRQDPGLGLRLIYFSYDVKMKEKGDIPEGYSVSREKKERFSLILESASTNQTSMYLCASSHSGRGSYEQYFGPGTRLTVT.

This clonotype was detected a few times. The CDR3 bases are TGTGCCAGCAGTTACTCGCAGGGGGCGGACTATGGCTACACCTTC. It encodes CASSYSQGADYGYTF. The rearrangement links TRBV6-2 or TRBV6-3 to TRBJ1-2; 8 nucleotides align to TRBD1. Trimming at V came to 0 bases and at J to 3 bases, leaving 3 bases not matched to a gene. Germline loops: CDR1 MNHEY, CDR2 SVGEGT. The CDR3 is 15 amino acids.

This clonotype was observed many times. V usage is TRBV5-4 and J usage is TRBJ2-2; weak D call: TRBD2 (6 bases). The CDR3 extends over 16 amino acids. V was pared by 0 bases and J by 0 bases, with 9 bases between. In germline, CDR1 is SGHNT, CDR2 YYREEE (reference sequence). CDR3: CASSLARGTNTGELFF. The CDR3 nucleotides are TGTGCCAGCAGCTTGGCCCGCGGGACGAACACCGGGGAGCTGTTTTTT.

The chain recombines TRBV6-6 with TRBJ2-5, with D perhaps matching TRBD1 (6 bases). The CDR3 is 15 amino acids. V lost 0 bases, J lost 5 bases, and 13 bases lay in between. Germline CDR1 reads MNHNY; CDR2 reads SVGAGI (reference sequence). CDR3 region: CASSYSGQISETQYF. The CDR3 coding sequence is TGTGCCAGCAGTTACTCTGGACAGATTAGCGAGACCCAGTACTTC.

This chain joins TRBV10-3 and TRBJ2-3, with D possibly matching TRBD1 (6 bases). Germline V gene data show CDR1 as ENHRY and CDR2 as SYGVKD. The V end was cut by 2 bases, the J end by 4 bases, with 7 bases between. This CDR3 has 13 residues. CDR3 DNA sequence: TGTGCCATCAGTGAGGGGGGCCCAGATACGCAGTATTTT. It translates to CAISEGGPDTQYF.

The chain joins TRBV7-2 to TRBJ1-4; 8 bases are shared with TRBD1. The CDR3 consists of 14 residues. The V segment lost 4 bases and the J segment 7 bases; nucleotides outside the gene matches: 5. From germline, CDR1 is SGHTA and CDR2 FQGNSA. The CDR3 DNA is TGTGCCAGCAGCTCAGGGGGCTGGAGTGAAAAACTGTTTTTT. Translating gives CASSSGGWSEKLFF.

The chain employs TRBV6-2 or TRBV6-3 and TRBJ2-4; a possible D gene is TRBD1 (5 bases). CDR1 is MNHEY, CDR2 SVGEGT, per germline. The CDR3 totals 12 residues. The V gene lost 5 bases and the J gene lost 6 bases, with 8 bases spanning the gap. CDR3 bases: TGTGCCAGCAGTCCAGGGCGAAACATTCAGTACTTC. It yields the protein CASSPGRNIQYF.

The chain uses TRBV24-1 and TRBJ2-7; D is ambiguous. The length of the CDR3 is 15 residues. CDR1 is KGHDR and CDR2 is SFDVKD in the germline V gene. V lost 4 bases to trimming and J lost 0 bases, with 12 bases between them. CDR3 DNA sequence: TGTGCCACCAGTGACAGCCCAGGAGTCTCCTACGAGCAGTACGTC. Translating it yields CATSDSPGVSYEQYV.

This chain links TRBV6-1 with TRBJ1-1, with D maybe TRBD1 (5 bases). Germline CDR1 is MNHNS and CDR2 is SASEGT. The CDR3 length is 16 residues. Trimming shortened V by 4 bases and J by 5 bases, and 20 bases separated the two germline ends. The CDR3 here is CASSADGGAVVTEAFF. The CDR3 region has the DNA TGTGCCAGCAGTGCGGATGGCGGGGCGGTGGTGACTGAAGCTTTCTTT.

This clonotype was seen ten or more times. CDR3 protein: CASSGGDTEAFF. CDR3 DNA: TGTGCCAGCAGTGGAGGGGACACTGAAGCTTTCTTT. The V and J genes are TRBV2 and TRBJ1-1; possible D gene TRBD1, 5 bases. The V and J ends lost 4 bases and 3 bases respectively, with 6 bases between them. The germline V gene has CDR1 SNHLY and CDR2 FYNNEI. CDR3 length: 12 residues.

This clonotype was picked up many times. The rearrangement joins TRBV7-8 to TRBJ2-7; D is perhaps TRBD2 (6 bases). Germline lookup yields CDR1 SGHVS and CDR2 FQNEAQ. This CDR3 is 14 amino acids long. Trimming took off 1 base at V and 3 bases at J, with 10 bases between the two ends. CDR3 region: CASSLVGRVYEQYV. The CDR3 DNA reads TGTGCCAGCAGCTTAGTCGGGAGAGTCTACGAGCAGTACGTC.

This clonotype came up a few times. The gene calls are TRBV12-3 or TRBV12-4 and TRBJ1-5; TRBD1 aligns across 7 bases. The V gene end was trimmed by 5 bases and the J gene end by 6 bases; junction bases not matched to a gene: 10. There are 15 residues in the CDR3. The CDR3 region is CASSLSTGNTQPQHF. CDR3 in DNA: TGTGCCAGCAGTCTCTCGACAGGGAATACTCAGCCCCAGCATTTT.

Many counts were recorded for this clonotype. The genes are TRBV2 and TRBJ1-1; the D is unclear. V gave up 8 bases and J gave up 0 bases, with 10 bases separating them. The CDR3 length is 13 residues. The germline gives CDR1 SNHLY, CDR2 FYNNEI. The CDR3 DNA reads as TGTGCCAGCGGTCCTAACCTGAACACTGAAGCTTTCTTT. Translated: CASGPNLNTEAFF.

This clonotype was seen repeatedly, ten times or more. The gene calls are TRBV4-2 and TRBJ1-4; D perhaps matches TRBD1 (5 bases). The CDR3 extends over 15 amino acids. V lost 1 base, J lost 2 bases, and 8 bases lay in between. Germline loops: CDR1 LGHNA, CDR2 YNFKEQ. The CDR3 DNA is TGTGCCAGCAGCCAAGTAAGGGGTACTAATGAAAAACTGTTTTTT. Protein product: CASSQVRGTNEKLFF.

This clonotype showed up many times. This chain joins TRBV2 and TRBJ2-3, with 8 positions matching TRBD2. Germline CDR1 is SNHLY and CDR2 is FYNNEI. This CDR3 has 20 amino acids. With V trimmed by 8 bases and J by 4 bases, 26 bases remained unmatched. This CDR3 is CASLGPGGAWSGSTADTQYF. CDR3 sequence (DNA): TGTGCCAGCTTGGGCCCGGGGGGGGCATGGAGCGGGAGCACCGCAGATACGCAGTATTTT.

This clonotype was recorded many times. The chain combines TRBV9 with TRBJ1-4; 7 nucleotides match TRBD1. CDR1 and CDR2 (germline): SGDLS, YYNGEE. This CDR3 contains 17 residues. V lost 3 bases and J lost 4; bases outside the gene matches: 12. CDR3 nucleotide sequence: TGTGCCAGCAGCGCCGATCCAGGGGGATCGTTTAATGAAAAACTGTTTTTT. Protein product: CASSADPGGSFNEKLFF.

This clonotype was observed a handful of times. V and J are TRBV6-6 and TRBJ2-3; D uncertain. The ends were cut back, 5 bases at V and 0 bases at J, with 9 bases in the middle. Germline loops: CDR1 MNHNY, CDR2 SVGAGI (reference sequence). This CDR3 contains 14 residues. The CDR3 DNA follows: TGTGCCAGCAGTCAAACCCTTAGCACAGATACGCAGTATTTT. Protein product: CASSQTLSTDTQYF.

Many counts were recorded for this clonotype. V is TRBV12-3 or TRBV12-4 and J is TRBJ2-7; D may be TRBD1 or TRBD2 (5 bases each). This CDR3 region has 15 residues. V was clipped by 2 bases and J by 7 bases, with 18 bases between them. The CDR3 region is CASSLPGPKMGEQYV. The DNA for the CDR3 is TGTGCCAGCAGTTTACCGGGACCCAAGATGGGGGAGCAGTACGTC.

This clonotype was counted many times. The chain uses TRBV6-5 and TRBJ1-2; D possibly corresponds to TRBD1 (5 bases). The CDR3 length is 14 residues. Trimming took 2 bases from V and 4 from J, leaving 11 bases between them. The V gene's germline CDR1 is MNHEY and CDR2 SVGAGI. This CDR3 reads CASSYTGTGYGYTF. The CDR3 DNA reads TGTGCCAGCAGTTACACCGGGACGGGCTATGGCTACACCTTC.

The table lists this clonotype with a few counts. The chain joins TRBV18 to TRBJ1-5; tentatively, D is TRBD1 (6 bases). Germline-derived CDR1 and CDR2 are KGHSH and LQKENI. The CDR3 extends over 16 amino acids. V was cut by 0 bases and J by 2 bases, with 11 bases left in between. CDR3 bases: TGTGCCAGCTCACCACCCGGGGGGCGAGGCAATCAGCCCCAGCATTTT. Protein product: CASSPPGGRGNQPQHF.

In this sample, this clonotype turned up a few times. V gene TRBV12-3 or TRBV12-4 combines with J gene TRBJ2-7; TRBD2 matches at 11 bases. CDR3 size: 15 residues. V lost 7 bases, J lost 1 base, and 6 bases stayed unmatched. CDR3 nucleotide sequence: TGTGCCAGCACCCGTAGCGGGAGGGCGTCCTACGAGCAGTACTTC. Encoded protein: CASTRSGRASYEQYF.

This clonotype was counted a few times. J is TRBJ2-3 and V is TRBV7-2; TRBD2 agrees at 7 bases. Germline CDR1 reads SGHTA; CDR2 reads FQGNSA. V shed 1 base and J 5 bases; nucleotides not matched to a gene: 3. The CDR3 totals 14 residues. In nucleotides, the CDR3 is TGTGCCAGCAGCTTAGGCGGGAGAGAAGATACGCAGTATTTT. Translation: CASSLGGREDTQYF. Full variable domain (missing parts from reference TRBV7-2 and TRBJ2-3): GAGVSQSPSNKVTEKGKDVELRCDPISGHTALYWYRQSLGQGLEFLIYFQGNSAPDKSGLPSDRFSAERTGGSVSTLTIQRTQQEDSAVYLCASSLGGREDTQYFGPGTRLTVL.

In its sample, this clonotype was seen a few times. The rearrangement joins TRBV4-3 to TRBJ1-3; possibly TRBD1 for D (6 bases). Germline assignment: CDR1 LGHNA and CDR2 YSLEER. V was trimmed by 1 base and J by 6 bases, leaving 13 bases between them. This CDR3 contains 15 residues. CDR3 DNA sequence: TGCGCCAGCAGCCAAGTAGGCGGGACAAAAAACACCATATATTTT. This sequence encodes CASSQVGGTKNTIYF.

This clonotype was seen a handful of times. The chain combines TRBV7-6 with TRBJ2-3, with D maybe TRBD1 (5 bases). The length of the CDR3 is 12 residues. V lost 2 bases and J lost 8, with 8 bases in between. Germline V gene data show CDR1 as SGHVS and CDR2 as FNYEAQ. The CDR3 region is CASSLQGGTQYF. In nucleotides, the CDR3 is TGTGCCAGCAGCTTACAGGGTGGTACGCAGTATTTT.

This clonotype was seen at least ten times. CDR3 sequence: CSARGPLGQTGGELFF. In DNA, the CDR3 is TGCAGTGCTAGAGGCCCCCTCGGTCAAACCGGCGGGGAGCTGTTTTTT. V usage is TRBV20-1 and J usage is TRBJ2-2, with D unclear. The germline CDR1 and CDR2 sequences are DFQATT and SNEGSKA (reference sequence). This CDR3 is 16 amino acids long. V dropped 1 base and J dropped 7 bases, with 19 bases sitting between them.